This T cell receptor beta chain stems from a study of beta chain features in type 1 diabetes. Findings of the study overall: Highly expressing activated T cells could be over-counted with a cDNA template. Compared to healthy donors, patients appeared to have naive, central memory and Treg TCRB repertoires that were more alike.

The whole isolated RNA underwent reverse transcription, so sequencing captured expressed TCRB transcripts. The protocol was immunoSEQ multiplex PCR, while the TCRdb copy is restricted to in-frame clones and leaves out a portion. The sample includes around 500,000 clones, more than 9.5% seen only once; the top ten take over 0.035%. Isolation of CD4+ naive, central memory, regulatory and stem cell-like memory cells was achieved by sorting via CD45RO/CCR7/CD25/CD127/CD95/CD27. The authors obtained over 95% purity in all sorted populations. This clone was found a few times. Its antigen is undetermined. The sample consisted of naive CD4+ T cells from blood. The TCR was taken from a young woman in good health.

The CDR3 loop reads CASSFPTTDTQYF. The CDR3, as DNA: TGTGCCAGCAGTTTCCCCACCACAGATACGCAGTATTTT. The chain combines TRBV27 with TRBJ2-3; no clear D gene. The V and J ends lost 3 bases and 2 bases respectively, with 6 bases between them. CDR1 MNHEY and CDR2 SMNVEV come from the germline V gene (reference sequence). The CDR3 loop spans 13 amino acids.